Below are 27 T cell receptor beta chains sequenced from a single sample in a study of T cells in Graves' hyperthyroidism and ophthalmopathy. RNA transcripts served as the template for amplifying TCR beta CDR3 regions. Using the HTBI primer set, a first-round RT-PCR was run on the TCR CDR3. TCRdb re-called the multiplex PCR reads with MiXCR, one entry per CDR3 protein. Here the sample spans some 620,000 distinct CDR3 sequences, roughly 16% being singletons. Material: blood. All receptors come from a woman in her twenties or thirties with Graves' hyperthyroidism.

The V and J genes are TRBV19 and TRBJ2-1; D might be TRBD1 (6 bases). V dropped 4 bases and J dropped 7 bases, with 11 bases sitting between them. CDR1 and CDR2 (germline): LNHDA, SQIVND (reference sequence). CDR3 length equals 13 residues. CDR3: CASSTQGSNEQFF. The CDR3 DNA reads TGTGCCAGTAGTACGCAGGGGTCAAATGAGCAGTTCTTC. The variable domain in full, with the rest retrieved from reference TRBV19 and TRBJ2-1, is DGGITQSPKYLFRKEGQNVTLSCEQNLNHDAMYWYRQDPGQGLRLIYYSQIVNDFQKGDIAEGYSVSREKKESFPLTVTSAQKNPTAFYLCASSTQGSNEQFFGPGTRLTVL.

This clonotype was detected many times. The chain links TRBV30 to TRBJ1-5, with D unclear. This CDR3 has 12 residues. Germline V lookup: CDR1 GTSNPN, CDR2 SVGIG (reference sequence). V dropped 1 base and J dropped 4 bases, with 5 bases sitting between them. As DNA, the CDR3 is TGTGCCTGGAGTGAGAGGAATCAGCCCCAGCATTTT. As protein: CAWSERNQPQHF.

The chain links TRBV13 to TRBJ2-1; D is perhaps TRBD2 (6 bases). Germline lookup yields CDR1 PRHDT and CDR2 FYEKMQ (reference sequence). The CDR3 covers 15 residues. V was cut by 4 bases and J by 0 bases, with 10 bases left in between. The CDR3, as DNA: TGTGCCAGCAGCTCCGGGGGACGCTCCTACAATGAGCAGTTCTTC. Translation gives CASSSGGRSYNEQFF.

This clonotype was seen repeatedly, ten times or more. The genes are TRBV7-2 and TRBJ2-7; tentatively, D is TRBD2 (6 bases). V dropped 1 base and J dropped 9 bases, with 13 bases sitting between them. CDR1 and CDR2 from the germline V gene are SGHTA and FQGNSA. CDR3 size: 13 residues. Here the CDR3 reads CASSLGGASVQYF. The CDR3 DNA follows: TGTGCCAGCAGCTTAGGCGGGGCCTCGGTGCAGTACTTC.

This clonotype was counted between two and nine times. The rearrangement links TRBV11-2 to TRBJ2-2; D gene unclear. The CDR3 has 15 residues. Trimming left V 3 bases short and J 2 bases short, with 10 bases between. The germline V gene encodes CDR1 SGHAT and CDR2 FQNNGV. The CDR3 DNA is TGTGCCAGCAGCTTCGATCAAGGAAACACCGGGGAGCTGTTTTTT. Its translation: CASSFDQGNTGELFF.

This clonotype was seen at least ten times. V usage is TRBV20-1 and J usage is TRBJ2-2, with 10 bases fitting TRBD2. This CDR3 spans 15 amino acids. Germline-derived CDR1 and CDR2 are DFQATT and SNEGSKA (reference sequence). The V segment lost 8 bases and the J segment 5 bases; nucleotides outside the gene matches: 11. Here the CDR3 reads CSPGPSGRGTGELFF. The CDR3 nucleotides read TGCAGTCCTGGGCCTAGCGGGAGAGGGACCGGGGAGCTGTTTTTT.

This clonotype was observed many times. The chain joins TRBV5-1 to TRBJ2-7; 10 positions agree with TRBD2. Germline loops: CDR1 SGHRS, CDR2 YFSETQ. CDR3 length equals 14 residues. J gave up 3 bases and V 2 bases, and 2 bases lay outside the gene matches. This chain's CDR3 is CASSFLAGDYEQYF. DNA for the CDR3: TGCGCCAGCAGCTTCCTAGCGGGAGACTACGAGCAGTACTTC.

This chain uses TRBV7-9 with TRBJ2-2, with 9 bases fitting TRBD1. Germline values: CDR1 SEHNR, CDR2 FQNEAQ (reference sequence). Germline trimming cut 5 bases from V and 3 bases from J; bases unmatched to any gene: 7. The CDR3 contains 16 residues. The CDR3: CASSQPRDRDTGELFF. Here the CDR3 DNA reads TGTGCCAGCAGCCAACCCCGGGACAGGGACACCGGGGAGCTGTTTTTT.

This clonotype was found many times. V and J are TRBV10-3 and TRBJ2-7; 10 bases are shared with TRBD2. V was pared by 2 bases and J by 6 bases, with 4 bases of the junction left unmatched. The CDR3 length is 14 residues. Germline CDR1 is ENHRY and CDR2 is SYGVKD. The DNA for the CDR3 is TGTGCCATCAGTGAGACTAGCGGGAATTTCGAGCAGTACTTC. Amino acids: CAISETSGNFEQYF.

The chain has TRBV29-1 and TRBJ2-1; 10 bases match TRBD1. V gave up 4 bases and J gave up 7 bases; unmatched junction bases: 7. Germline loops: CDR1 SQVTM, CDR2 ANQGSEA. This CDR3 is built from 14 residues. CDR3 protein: CSVVRDRGMNEQFF. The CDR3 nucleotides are TGCAGCGTTGTCCGGGACAGGGGTATGAATGAGCAGTTCTTC.

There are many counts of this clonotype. The CDR3 nucleotides read TGTGCCAGCACCAGAGCGCCTGGGGGATCCTACGAGCAGTACTTC. This sequence encodes CASTRAPGGSYEQYF. V gene TRBV2 combines with J gene TRBJ2-7, with D perhaps TRBD1 or TRBD2 (5 bases each). CDR1 and CDR2 from the germline V gene are SNHLY and FYNNEI. CDR3 length: 15 residues. V was shortened by 7 bases and J by 1 base, with 17 bases between the two germline ends.

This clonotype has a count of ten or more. CDR3 amino acids: CSARDPGQGYMNTEAFF. CDR3 bases: TGCAGTGCTAGAGATCCTGGACAGGGTTACATGAACACTGAAGCTTTCTTT. The J gene is TRBJ1-1, the V gene TRBV20-1; TRBD1 agrees at 8 bases. V lost 0 bases, J lost 0 bases, and 9 bases stayed unmatched. The CDR3 has 17 amino acids. Germline V CDR1 and CDR2: DFQATT, SNEGSKA (reference sequence).

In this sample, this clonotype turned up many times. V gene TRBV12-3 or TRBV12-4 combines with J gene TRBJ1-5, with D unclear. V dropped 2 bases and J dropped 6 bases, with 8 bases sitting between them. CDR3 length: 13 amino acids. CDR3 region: CASSLRFVQPQHF. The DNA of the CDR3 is TGTGCCAGCAGTTTACGGTTCGTTCAGCCCCAGCATTTT.

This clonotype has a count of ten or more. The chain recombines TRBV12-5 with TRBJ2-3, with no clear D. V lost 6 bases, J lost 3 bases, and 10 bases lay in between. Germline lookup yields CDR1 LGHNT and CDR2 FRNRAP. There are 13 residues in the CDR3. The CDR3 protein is CASGLLMTDTQYF. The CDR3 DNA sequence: TGTGCTAGTGGGCTACTCATGACAGATACGCAGTATTTT.

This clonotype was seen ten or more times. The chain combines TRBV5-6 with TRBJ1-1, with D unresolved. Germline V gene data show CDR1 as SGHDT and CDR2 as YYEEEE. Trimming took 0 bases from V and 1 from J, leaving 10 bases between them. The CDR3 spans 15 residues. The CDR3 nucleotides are TGTGCCAGCAGCTTGGCCGTAGAGGGGAACACTGAAGCTTTCTTT. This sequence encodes CASSLAVEGNTEAFF.

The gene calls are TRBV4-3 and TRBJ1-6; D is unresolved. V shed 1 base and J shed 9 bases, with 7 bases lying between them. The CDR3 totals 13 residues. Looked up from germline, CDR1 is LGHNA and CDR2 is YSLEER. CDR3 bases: TGCGCCAGCAGCCAAGTTGTCCTTTCACCCCTCCACTTT. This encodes CASSQVVLSPLHF.

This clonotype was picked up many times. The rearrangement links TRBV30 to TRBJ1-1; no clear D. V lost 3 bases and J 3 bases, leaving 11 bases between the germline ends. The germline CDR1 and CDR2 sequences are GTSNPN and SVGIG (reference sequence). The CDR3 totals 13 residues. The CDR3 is CAWRDTPYTEAFF. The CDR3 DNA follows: TGTGCCTGGAGAGACACACCCTACACTGAAGCTTTCTTT.

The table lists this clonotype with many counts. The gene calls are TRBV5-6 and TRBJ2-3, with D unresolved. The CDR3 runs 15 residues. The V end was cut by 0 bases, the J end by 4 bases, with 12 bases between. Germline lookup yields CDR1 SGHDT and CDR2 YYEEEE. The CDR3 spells CASSLGRFSADTQYF. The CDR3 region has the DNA TGTGCCAGCAGCTTGGGCAGGTTTAGTGCAGATACGCAGTATTTT.

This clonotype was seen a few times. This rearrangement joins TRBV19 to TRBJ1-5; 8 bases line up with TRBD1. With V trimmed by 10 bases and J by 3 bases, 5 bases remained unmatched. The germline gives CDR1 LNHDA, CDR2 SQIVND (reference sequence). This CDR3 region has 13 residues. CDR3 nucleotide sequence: TGTGCCATTTCGGACAGGGACAATCAGCCCCAGCATTTT. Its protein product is CAISDRDNQPQHF. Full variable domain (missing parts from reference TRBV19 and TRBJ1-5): DGGITQSPKYLFRKEGQNVTLSCEQNLNHDAMYWYRQDPGQGLRLIYYSQIVNDFQKGDIAEGYSVSREKKESFPLTVTSAQKNPTAFYLCAISDRDNQPQHFGDGTRLSIL.

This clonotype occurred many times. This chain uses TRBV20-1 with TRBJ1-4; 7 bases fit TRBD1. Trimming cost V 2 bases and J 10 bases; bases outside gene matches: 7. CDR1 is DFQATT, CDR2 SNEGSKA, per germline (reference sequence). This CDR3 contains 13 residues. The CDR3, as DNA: TGCAGTGCTAGACACGGGACAGCTGGAAAACTGTTTTTT. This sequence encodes CSARHGTAGKLFF.

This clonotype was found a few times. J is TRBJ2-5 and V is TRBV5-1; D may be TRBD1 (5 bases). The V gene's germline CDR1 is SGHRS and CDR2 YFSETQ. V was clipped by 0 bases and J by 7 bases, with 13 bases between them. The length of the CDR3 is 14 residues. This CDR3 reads CASSLDDRRGTQYF. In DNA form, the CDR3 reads TGCGCCAGCAGCTTGGATGACAGAAGAGGGACCCAGTACTTC.

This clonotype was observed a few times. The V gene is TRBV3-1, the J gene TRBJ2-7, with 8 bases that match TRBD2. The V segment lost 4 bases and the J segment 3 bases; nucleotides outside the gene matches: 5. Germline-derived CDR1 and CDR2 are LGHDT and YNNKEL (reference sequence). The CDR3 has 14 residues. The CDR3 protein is CASSPSGLNYEQYF. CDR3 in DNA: TGTGCCAGCAGCCCTAGCGGGCTGAACTACGAGCAGTACTTC.

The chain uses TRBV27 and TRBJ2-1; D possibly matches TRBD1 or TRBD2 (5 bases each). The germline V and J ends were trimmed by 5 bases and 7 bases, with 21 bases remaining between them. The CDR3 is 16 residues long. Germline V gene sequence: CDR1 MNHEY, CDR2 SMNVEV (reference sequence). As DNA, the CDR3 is TGTGCCAGCAGTCCAATGTTGGGGGTCAACGTTAATGAGCAGTTCTTC. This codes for CASSPMLGVNVNEQFF.

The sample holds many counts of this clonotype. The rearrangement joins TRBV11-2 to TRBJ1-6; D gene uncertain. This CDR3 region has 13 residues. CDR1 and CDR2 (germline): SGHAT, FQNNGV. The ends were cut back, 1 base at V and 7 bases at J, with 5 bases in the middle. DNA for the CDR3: TGTGCCAGCAGCTTAGGACTGAATTCACCCCTCCACTTT. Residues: CASSLGLNSPLHF.

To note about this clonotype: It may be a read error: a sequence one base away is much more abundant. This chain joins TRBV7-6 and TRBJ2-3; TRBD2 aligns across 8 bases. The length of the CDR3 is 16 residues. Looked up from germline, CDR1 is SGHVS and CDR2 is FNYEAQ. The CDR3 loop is CSSSLRLASSTDTQYF. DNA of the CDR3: TGTTCCAGCAGCTTGAGACTAGCGAGTAGCACAGATACGCAGTATTTT.

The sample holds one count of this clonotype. CDR3 coding DNA: TGTGCCTGGAGCCGAGGGGATCCAACTAATGAAAAACTGTTTTTT. It encodes CAWSRGDPTNEKLFF. This chain joins TRBV30 and TRBJ1-4; perhaps TRBD1 as D (5 bases). Germline CDR1 and CDR2: GTSNPN and SVGIG (reference sequence). V was trimmed by 3 bases and J by 0 bases, leaving 11 bases between them. The CDR3 spans 15 residues. Full variable domain (missing parts from reference TRBV30 and TRBJ1-4): SQTIHQWPATLVQPVGSPLSLECTVEGTSNPNLYWYRQAAGRGLQLLFYSVGIGQISSEVPQNLSASRPQDRQFILSSKKLLLSDSGFYLCAWSRGDPTNEKLFFGSGTQLSVL.

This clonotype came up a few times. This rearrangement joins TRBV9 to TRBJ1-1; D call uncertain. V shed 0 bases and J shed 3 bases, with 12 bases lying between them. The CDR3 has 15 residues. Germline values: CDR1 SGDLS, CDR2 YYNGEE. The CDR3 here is CASSVDGSSDTEAFF. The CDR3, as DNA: TGTGCCAGCAGCGTAGATGGTTCGAGTGACACTGAAGCTTTCTTT.